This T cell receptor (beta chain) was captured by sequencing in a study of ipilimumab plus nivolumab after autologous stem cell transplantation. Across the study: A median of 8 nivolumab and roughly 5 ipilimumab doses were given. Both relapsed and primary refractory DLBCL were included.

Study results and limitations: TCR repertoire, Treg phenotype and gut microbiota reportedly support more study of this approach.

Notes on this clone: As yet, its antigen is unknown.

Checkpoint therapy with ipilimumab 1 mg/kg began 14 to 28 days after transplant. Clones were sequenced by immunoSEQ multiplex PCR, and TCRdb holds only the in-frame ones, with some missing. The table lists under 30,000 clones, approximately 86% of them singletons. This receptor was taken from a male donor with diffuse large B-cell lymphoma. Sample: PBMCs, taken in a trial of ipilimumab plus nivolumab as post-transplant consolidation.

CDR3 sequence: CASSLQQNTEAFF. The DNA for the CDR3 is TGTGCCAGCAGTTTACAGCAAAACACTGAAGCTTTCTTT. The chain joins TRBV7-8 to TRBJ1-1; D remains ambiguous. The CDR3 spans 13 residues. Germline V gene data show CDR1 as SGHVS and CDR2 as FQNEAQ. Trimming shortened V by 6 bases and J by 2 bases, and 10 bases separated the two germline ends.